This T cell receptor beta chain was identified during a study of technical replicates of blood from a handful of donors (dated by TCRdb to 2017 to 2019). V loses 8 bases, J loses 3 bases, and the germline ends lie 13 bases apart. CDR3 length: 13 amino acids, cysteine to phenylalanine. Kept here is only the CDR3 DNA, which spans 39 bases and is read in frame from base 1. The germline V gene yields ENHRY for CDR1 and SYGVKD for CDR2. As to this clone: Its specific antigen is unknown. No per-base quality is available; no much larger clone lies one base away.

The protocol used for the library was the immunoSEQ multiplex PCR assay. Not all clones reach the TCRdb copy of this immuneACCESS table, which keeps in-frame sequences only. Checked studies attribute under half of the gap to unresolved V genes and leave the rest unexplained. Within this sample are roughly 70,000 clones, with roughly 90% of them counted one time only. The top ten clones comprise about 4.3% of the sample. Here the chain combines TRBV10-3 and TRBJ1-1, with the D gene not confidently named. This clonotype originated in a human donor in good health. Some clones in this sample may be carry-over from other donors' samples. The source material was PBMCs. At the DNA level, the sequence is TGTGCCATCTCCTCGGGAAGGGACACTGAAGCTTTCTTT. The encoded protein is CAISSGRDTEAFF.